The T cell receptor beta chain described here comes from a study of T cells after yellow fever vaccination. General study points: Researchers cautioned that FACS-sorted repertoires could harbor abundant clonotypes contaminating from the bulk population. A small proportion of clonotypes was detected in both the CD4 and CD8 compartments.

This clonotype was found a few times. Antigen unknown. V was cut by 6 bases and J by 2 bases, with 3 bases left in between. Germline V gives CDR1 MNHEY, CDR2 SVGEGT. The CDR3 spans 11 residues. TCRdb itself ran the 5' RACE reads through MiXCR, one entry per CDR3 protein. The top ten hold around 17% of the sample, which has a few hundred thousand distinct CDR3 sequences, roughly 8.6% seen once. The specimen comprised PBMCs, sampled about 49 days after the first yellow fever vaccination. The clonotype comes from a man younger than 35 who received the YFV17D yellow fever vaccine. The V gene is TRBV6-2 or TRBV6-3, the J gene TRBJ2-3; D gene unclear. The DNA for the CDR3 is TGTGCCAGCAGAGACACAGATACGCAGTATTTT. It specifies CASRDTDTQYF.